This T cell receptor (beta chain) was sequenced in a study of post-analysis software for immune sequencing data. On the study more broadly: Courses of disease covered relapsing-remitting, secondary progressive and progressive-relapsing multiple sclerosis.

Unique molecular identifiers featured in each of the TCR beta cDNA libraries. Using its own MiXCR run on the PCR reads, TCRdb lists one record per CDR3 protein. The top ten hold under 2% of the sample, which has fewer than 700,000 distinct CDR3 sequences, 44% seen once. Turning to this clonotype: What it recognizes is unknown.

Study-wide findings and caveats: Patients with multiple sclerosis recorded significantly lower normalized Chao1 diversity than controls, the study found.

The sequence derives from a girl between 5 and 17 years old with multiple sclerosis. What was sequenced was blood.

CDR3 in DNA: TGCAGCGTTGATGACAGTCAAGAGACCCAGTACTTC. Amino acids: CSVDDSQETQYF. The genes are TRBV29-1 and TRBJ2-5; maybe TRBD1 (5 bases). Germline CDR1 SQVTM, CDR2 ANQGSEA. The CDR3 is 12 amino acids. The V end was cut by 3 bases, the J end by 2 bases, with 7 bases between.